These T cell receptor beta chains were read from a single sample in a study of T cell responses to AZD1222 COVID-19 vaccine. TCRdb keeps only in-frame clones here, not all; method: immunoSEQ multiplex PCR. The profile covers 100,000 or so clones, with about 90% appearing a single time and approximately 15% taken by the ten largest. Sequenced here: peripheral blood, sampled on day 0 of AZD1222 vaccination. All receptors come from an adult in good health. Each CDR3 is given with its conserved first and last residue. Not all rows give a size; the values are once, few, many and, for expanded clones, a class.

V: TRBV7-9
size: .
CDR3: CASSLALRNTEAFF

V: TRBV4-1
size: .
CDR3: CASEPGFRGGPRQFF

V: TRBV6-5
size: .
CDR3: CATRKPGANGYTF

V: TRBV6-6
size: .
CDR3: CASSPLRLASDNEQFF

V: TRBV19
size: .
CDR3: CASSPPGQGGQPQHF

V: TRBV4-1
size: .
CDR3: CASSQGAGAMDQPQHF

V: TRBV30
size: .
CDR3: CAWRASGRATDTQYF

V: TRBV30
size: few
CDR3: CAWRSDKETQYF

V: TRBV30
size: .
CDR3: CAWSGRQGAGETQYF

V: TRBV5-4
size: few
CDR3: CASSLPRELYEQYF

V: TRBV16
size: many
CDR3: CASSQISANYGYTF

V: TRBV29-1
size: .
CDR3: CSDRASYNEQFF

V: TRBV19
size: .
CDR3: CASFLQGTYGYTF

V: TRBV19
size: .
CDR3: CATGGQGVKGNQPQHF

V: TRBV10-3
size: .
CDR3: CAISEVGDVGELFF

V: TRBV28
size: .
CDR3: CASSSYPNQPQHF

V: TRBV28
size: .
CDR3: CASSLLENIQYF

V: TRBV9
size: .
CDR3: CASSAQGHTSDTQYF

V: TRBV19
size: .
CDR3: CASSILAGLYLRPDTQYF

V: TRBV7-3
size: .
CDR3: CASSPGIAGGSGELFF

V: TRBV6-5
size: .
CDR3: CASSRTGGLHEQYF

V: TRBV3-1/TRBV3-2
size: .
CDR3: CASSQVSQNYGYTF

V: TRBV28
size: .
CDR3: CASSSPAAIYF

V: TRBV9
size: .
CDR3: CASSPRTGGMGTEAFF

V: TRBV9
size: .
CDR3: CASSASGSSYNEQFF

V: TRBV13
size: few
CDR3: CASSQQGTEAFF

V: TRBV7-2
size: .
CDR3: CASSKASGTRTTGELFF

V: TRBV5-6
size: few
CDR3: CASSLRRSPNTGELFF

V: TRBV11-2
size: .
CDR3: CASSSNRGPTGNTIYF

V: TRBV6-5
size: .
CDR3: CASRGEGPDTQYF

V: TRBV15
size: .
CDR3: CATSTHNQPQHF

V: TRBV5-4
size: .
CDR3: CASSLVYESYGYTF

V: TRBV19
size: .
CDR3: CASSIDFRVTEAFF

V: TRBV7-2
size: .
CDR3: CASSPPYSGNTIYF

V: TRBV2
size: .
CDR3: CASRLGQGNPQPQHF

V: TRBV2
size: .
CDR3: CASRILAGRTDTQYF

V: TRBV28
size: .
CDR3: CASSSNMEGYTF

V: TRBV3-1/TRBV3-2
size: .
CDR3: CASSHRTGPNYGYTF

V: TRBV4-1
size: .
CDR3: CASSLGTGGAYEQYF

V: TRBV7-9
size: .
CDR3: CAGGGPQETQYF

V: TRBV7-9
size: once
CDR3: CASSLGLAGAEEQFF